This TCR beta chain was documented in a study of radiotherapy plus CTLA-4 blockade in lung cancer. Sequencing used immunoSEQ multiplex PCR; TCRdb keeps in-frame clones, though not all of them. The sample records about 110,000 clones, more than 75% being singletons. The clonotype comes from a human donor with non-small cell lung cancer that progressed on radiotherapy plus ipilimumab. Some clones in this sample may be carry-over from other donors' samples. Material: peripheral blood, obtained from a patient treated with radiotherapy plus ipilimumab.

Here the CDR3 reads CASSSEAYGNTIYF. Here the CDR3 DNA reads TGTGCCAGTAGTTCCGAGGCTTATGGAAACACCATATATTTT. J is TRBJ1-3 and V is TRBV19; unclear D gene. The germline V and J ends were trimmed by 5 bases and 3 bases, with 11 bases remaining between them. The CDR3 totals 14 residues. Germline CDR1 reads LNHDA; CDR2 reads SQIVND (reference sequence).